This T cell receptor (beta chain) was documented in a study of blood T cell repertoires in COVID-19. Everyone who took part was 18 to 89 years old, and they came from 20 to 25 US areas. Resolution of symptoms, clearance, or two negative PCRs was present in recovered Cohort 3 donors. Assay used: immunoSEQ multiplex PCR; TCRdb lists only in-frame clones, some missing. The table lists about 220,000 clones, 65% to 85% of them singletons, with under 3.5% in the top ten. CDR3 length: 21 amino acids. Germline-derived CDR1 and CDR2 are MDHEN and SYDVKM. The trim removed 4 bases at V and 0 bases at J, leaving 21 bases unmatched.

The clonotype comes from a woman aged 55-70 years who had recovered from COVID-19. The rearrangement links TRBV28 to TRBJ1-1, with 9 bases that match TRBD1. The sequencing sample was made of PBMCs or T cells enriched from blood (not recorded which). CDR3: CASSSGPGQGPLGGMNTEAFF. The CDR3 DNA sequence: TGTGCCAGCAGTTCCGGGCCGGGACAGGGTCCACTCGGCGGTATGAACACTGAAGCTTTCTTT. Full variable domain (outside the CDR3, taken from reference TRBV28 and TRBJ1-1): DVKVTQSSRYLVKRTGEKVFLECVQDMDHENMFWYRQDPGLGLRLIYFSYDVKMKEKGDIPEGYSVSREKKERFSLILESASTNQTSMYLCASSSGPGQGPLGGMNTEAFFGQGTRLTVV.